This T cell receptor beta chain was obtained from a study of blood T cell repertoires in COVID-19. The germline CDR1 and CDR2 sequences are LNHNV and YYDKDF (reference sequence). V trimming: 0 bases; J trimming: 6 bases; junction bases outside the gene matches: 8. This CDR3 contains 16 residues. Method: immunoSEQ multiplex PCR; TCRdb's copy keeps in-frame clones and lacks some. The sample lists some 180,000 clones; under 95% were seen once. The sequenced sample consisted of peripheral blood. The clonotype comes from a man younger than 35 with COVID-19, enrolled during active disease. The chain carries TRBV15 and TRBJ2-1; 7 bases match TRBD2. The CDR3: CATSRDPGGGINEQFF. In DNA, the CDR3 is TGTGCCACCAGCAGAGATCCGGGGGGAGGGATCAATGAGCAGTTCTTC. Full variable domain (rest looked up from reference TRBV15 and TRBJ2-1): DAMVIQNPRYQVTQFGKPVTLSCSQTLNHNVMYWYQQKSSQAPKLLFHYYDKDFNNEADTPDNFQSRRPNTSFCFLDIRSPGLGDTAMYLCATSRDPGGGINEQFFGPGTRLTVL.